The 25 T cell receptor beta chains listed next were all sequenced from one sample in a study of T cell responses to AZD1222 COVID-19 vaccine. Using immunoSEQ multiplex PCR, the repertoire was profiled, and TCRdb retains in-frame clones only, with some absent. The table has about 120,000 clones, roughly 90% seen once; the top ten hold around 15%. Source: peripheral blood, taken 28 days after the second AZD1222 dose. The receptor set was obtained from an adult who received the AZD1222 COVID-19 vaccine.

The rearrangement uses TRBV3-1 (or the pseudogene TRBV3-2) and TRBJ2-5, with D possibly matching TRBD2 (5 bases). Germline CDR1 is LGHDT and CDR2 is YNNKEL (reference sequence). This CDR3 is 14 amino acids long. Trimming shortened V by 3 bases and J by 5 bases, and 13 bases separated the two germline ends. The CDR3 DNA sequence: TGTGCCAGCAGCCAGGAAGCGGATGGGGAGACCCAGTACTTC. It translates to CASSQEADGETQYF.

This chain connects TRBV10-2 to TRBJ2-2; TRBD1 matches at 10 bases. The length of the CDR3 is 16 residues. The V gene's germline CDR1 is WSHSY and CDR2 SAAADI. V trimming: 6 bases; J trimming: 4 bases; junction bases outside the gene matches: 8. This chain's CDR3 is CASRETGTGATGELFF. DNA for the CDR3: TGCGCCAGCAGGGAAACCGGGACAGGGGCCACCGGGGAGCTGTTTTTT.

The chain links TRBV11-1 to TRBJ2-3; D uncertain. This CDR3 is built from 16 residues. Trimming left V 7 bases short and J 1 base short, with 18 bases between. CDR1 SGHAT and CDR2 FQDESV come from the germline V gene (reference sequence). CDR3 sequence reads: CASKRGYPRGTDTQYF. The CDR3 bases are TGTGCCAGCAAACGCGGATACCCTAGGGGCACAGATACGCAGTATTTT.

For the CDR3, the DNA is TGTGCCAGCAGCTTAAGCGGACGCACAGATACGCAGTATTTT. Translated, it gives CASSLSGRTDTQYF. The chain has TRBV11-3 and TRBJ2-3, with a possible D match to TRBD2 (5 bases). Trimming left V 2 bases short and J 1 base short, with 7 bases between. The CDR3 runs to 14 residues. In germline, CDR1 is SGHNT, CDR2 YENEEA.

The chain joins TRBV19 to TRBJ1-5, with 10 bases matching TRBD1. J lost 4 bases, V lost 2 bases, and 5 bases had no gene match. The length of the CDR3 is 16 residues. The germline V gene has CDR1 LNHDA and CDR2 SQIVND (reference sequence). The CDR3 nucleotides are TGTGCCAGTAGTATATCAGGACAGGGGGTAAATCAGCCCCAGCATTTT. Protein product: CASSISGQGVNQPQHF. Using reference TRBV19 and TRBJ1-5 for the parts outside the CDR3, the full variable domain is DGGITQSPKYLFRKEGQNVTLSCEQNLNHDAMYWYRQDPGQGLRLIYYSQIVNDFQKGDIAEGYSVSREKKESFPLTVTSAQKNPTAFYLCASSISGQGVNQPQHFGDGTRLSIL.

Only one count was recorded for this clone. This sequence joins TRBV6-5 and TRBJ2-1; 10 positions match TRBD1. This CDR3 is 15 amino acids long. V lost 7 bases to trimming and J lost 7 bases; unmatched junction nucleotides: 10. Germline V lookup: CDR1 MNHEY, CDR2 SVGAGI. The CDR3 DNA reads as TGTGCCAGCAATACAGACAGGGGGCGCCGAAATGAGCAGTTCTTC. The encoded protein is CASNTDRGRRNEQFF.

V gene TRBV5-4 combines with J gene TRBJ1-1; D is perhaps TRBD1 (5 bases). V lost 5 bases to trimming and J lost 0 bases, with 17 bases between them. CDR1 is SGHNT, CDR2 YYREEE, per germline (reference sequence). The CDR3 is 16 amino acids. The DNA for the CDR3 is TGTGCCAGCAGGACTCGAGGGGCGCATATGAACACTGAAGCTTTCTTT. The encoded protein is CASRTRGAHMNTEAFF.

This chain joins TRBV6-5 and TRBJ2-1; D is perhaps TRBD2 (5 bases). CDR3 length equals 13 residues. V gave up 2 bases and J gave up 8 bases, with 10 bases separating them. The germline V gene has CDR1 MNHEY and CDR2 SVGAGI. The DNA for the CDR3 is TGTGCCAGCAGTTACCGACTAACTTATGAGCAGTTCTTC. This gives the protein CASSYRLTYEQFF.

The chain combines TRBV9 with TRBJ2-3; TRBD2 matches at 9 bases. The CDR3 length is 16 residues. Germline CDR1 SGDLS, CDR2 YYNGEE. The junction had 4 bases not matched to a gene; V was cut back by 0 bases and J by 2 bases. The CDR3 DNA reads as TGTGCCAGCAGCGTAGGGGGGACTAGCAACACAGATACGCAGTATTTT. Its protein is CASSVGGTSNTDTQYF.

The chain couples TRBV29-1 to TRBJ2-1; 14 nucleotides match TRBD2. The V segment lost 6 bases and the J segment 0 bases; nucleotides outside the gene matches: 13. Germline V gives CDR1 SQVTM, CDR2 ANQGSEA. CDR3 length: 19 amino acids. In DNA, the CDR3 is TGCAGCGTCCGAGGACTAGCGGGGGGACCGACCAGCTCCTACAATGAGCAGTTCTTC. Encoded protein: CSVRGLAGGPTSSYNEQFF.

The CDR3 spells CASSVGFEAFF. As DNA, the CDR3 is TGTGCCAGCAGTGTTGGGTTTGAAGCTTTCTTT. The chain links TRBV2 to TRBJ1-1; D gene ambiguous. The V gene lost 4 bases and the J gene lost 7 bases, with 7 bases spanning the gap. CDR3 size: 11 residues. Germline V lookup: CDR1 SNHLY, CDR2 FYNNEI.

The rearrangement uses TRBV28 and TRBJ1-1; no firm D call. The germline V gene has CDR1 MDHEN and CDR2 SYDVKM. Trimming shortened V by 6 bases and J by 4 bases, and 15 bases separated the two germline ends. CDR3 length: 14 residues. In DNA, the CDR3 is TGTGCCAGCAGCCTCGCGGGTCAACGCACTGAAGCTTTCTTT. Translation: CASSLAGQRTEAFF.

V gene TRBV19 combines with J gene TRBJ2-7, with 7 bases that match TRBD2. In germline, CDR1 is LNHDA, CDR2 SQIVND (reference sequence). V was clipped by 5 bases and J by 2 bases; unmatched bases: 9. CDR3 length equals 15 residues. The CDR3 sequence is CASSLVLGTTYEQYF. The CDR3 DNA sequence: TGTGCCAGTAGTCTAGTCTTGGGGACTACCTACGAGCAGTACTTC. The complete variable domain, with remaining parts taken from reference TRBV19 and TRBJ2-7, reads DGGITQSPKYLFRKEGQNVTLSCEQNLNHDAMYWYRQDPGQGLRLIYYSQIVNDFQKGDIAEGYSVSREKKESFPLTVTSAQKNPTAFYLCASSLVLGTTYEQYFGPGTRLTVT.

The genes are TRBV7-9 and TRBJ1-6; the D is unclear. This CDR3 region has 14 residues. V gave up 9 bases and J gave up 0 bases, with 9 bases separating them. Germline-derived CDR1 and CDR2 are SEHNR and FQNEAQ (reference sequence). In DNA form, the CDR3 reads TGTGCCAGTACAGATTACTCCTATAATTCACCCCTCCACTTT. Translation: CASTDYSYNSPLHF.

The chain has TRBV19 and TRBJ1-2, with TRBD1 matching over 7 bases. The V gene end was trimmed by 7 bases and the J gene end by 3 bases; junction bases not matched to a gene: 5. The germline V gene encodes CDR1 LNHDA and CDR2 SQIVND (reference sequence). This CDR3 contains 13 residues. The CDR3 loop is CASTQGGYYGYTF. CDR3 nucleotide sequence: TGTGCCAGTACCCAGGGGGGCTACTATGGCTACACCTTC. Supplemented by reference TRBV19 and TRBJ1-2, the full variable domain reads DGGITQSPKYLFRKEGQNVTLSCEQNLNHDAMYWYRQDPGQGLRLIYYSQIVNDFQKGDIAEGYSVSREKKESFPLTVTSAQKNPTAFYLCASTQGGYYGYTFGSGTRLTVV.

The chain joins TRBV6-5 to TRBJ1-6; 8 nucleotides line up with TRBD1. The J segment lost 8 bases and the V segment lost 5 bases, leaving 8 bases of the junction unmatched. Germline CDR1 reads MNHEY; CDR2 reads SVGAGI. The CDR3 extends over 15 amino acids. The CDR3 nucleotides read TGTGCCAGCAGTAGAACGACAGGGGCCGATTCACCCCTCCACTTT. Residues: CASSRTTGADSPLHF.

The CDR3 sequence: CASSRTSEQYF. CDR3 DNA: TGTGCCAGCAGCCGGACGAGTGAGCAGTACTTC. V gene TRBV6-2 or TRBV6-3 combines with J gene TRBJ2-7; D not resolved. In germline, CDR1 is MNHEY, CDR2 SVGEGT. This CDR3 has 11 residues. The germline V and J ends were trimmed by 6 bases and 7 bases, with 10 bases remaining between them.

This chain links TRBV5-4 with TRBJ2-3; 8 bases line up with TRBD2. This CDR3 is built from 15 residues. Unmatched junction bases numbered 3, after V lost 0 bases and J lost 3 bases. Germline CDR1 and CDR2: SGHNT and YYREEE (reference sequence). The CDR3 DNA follows: TGTGCCAGCAGCTTGGATTCTAGCGGGACAGATACGCAGTATTTT. Encoded protein: CASSLDSSGTDTQYF.

The chain recombines TRBV6-1 with TRBJ1-5, with a possible D match to TRBD1 (6 bases). The germline CDR1 and CDR2 sequences are MNHNS and SASEGT. The CDR3 is 15 amino acids. V was shortened by 1 base and J by 0 bases, with 7 bases between the two germline ends. The CDR3 DNA reads TGTGCCAGCAGTGAAGGGACAGATAGCAATCAGCCCCAGCATTTT. Protein sequence: CASSEGTDSNQPQHF.

The chain couples TRBV11-3 to TRBJ1-1, with 9 bases matching TRBD1. Germline V gives CDR1 SGHNT, CDR2 YENEEA. V shed 6 bases and J 10 bases; nucleotides not matched to a gene: 9. The CDR3 is 13 residues long. CDR3 nucleotide sequence: TGTGCCAGCAGTCCTACAGGGGGCCTTTTAGCTTTCTTT. Translation: CASSPTGGLLAFF.

In its sample, this clone was seen once. The chain employs TRBV2 and TRBJ2-1; TRBD1 agrees at 7 bases. The CDR3 loop spans 16 amino acids. V lost 2 bases, J lost 8 bases, and 12 bases stayed unmatched. Germline CDR1 is SNHLY and CDR2 is FYNNEI. CDR3 in DNA: TGTGCCAGCAGTGAATGGGCAGGGGGATTAAGCGATGAGCAGTTCTTC. Translation: CASSEWAGGLSDEQFF. Using reference TRBV2 and TRBJ2-1 for the parts outside the CDR3, the full variable domain is EPEVTQTPSHQVTQMGQEVILRCVPISNHLYFYWYRQILGQKVEFLVSFYNNEISEKSEIFDDQFSVERPDGSNFTLKIRSTKLEDSAMYFCASSEWAGGLSDEQFFGPGTRLTVL.

The chain employs TRBV24-1 and TRBJ2-7; D remains ambiguous. Germline-derived CDR1 and CDR2 are KGHDR and SFDVKD. The CDR3 is 13 amino acids. Trimming took 4 bases from V and 6 from J, leaving 12 bases between them. The CDR3 DNA reads TGTGCCACCAGTGACCATCGATCTGGCGAGCAGTACTTC. Its protein product is CATSDHRSGEQYF.

This clone was counted a single time. The chain links TRBV2 to TRBJ1-3; D not resolved. This CDR3 is built from 14 residues. V was trimmed by 2 bases and J by 0 bases, leaving 5 bases between them. Germline CDR1 reads SNHLY; CDR2 reads FYNNEI. As DNA, the CDR3 is TGTGCCAGCAGTGAATCGCTCTCTGGAAACACCATATATTTT. Its translation: CASSESLSGNTIYF. Supplemented by reference TRBV2 and TRBJ1-3, the full variable domain reads EPEVTQTPSHQVTQMGQEVILRCVPISNHLYFYWYRQILGQKVEFLVSFYNNEISEKSEIFDDQFSVERPDGSNFTLKIRSTKLEDSAMYFCASSESLSGNTIYFGEGSWLTVV.

This clone occurred once. The chain links TRBV21-1 to TRBJ2-2; TRBD2, the table's D call, was not compared with the DNA. TRBV21-1 is marked as a pseudogene. This CDR3 is built from 21 residues. CDR3 loop: CASSKGKGSFEGGSFGGELFF. Written as DNA, the CDR3 is TGTGCCAGCAGCAAAGGTAAAGGCTCCTTTGAGGGCGGGAGTTTTGGCGGGGAGCTGTTTTTT.

The J gene is TRBJ1-1, the V gene TRBV5-1; the D gene is possibly TRBD1 (6 bases). This CDR3 has 13 residues. V was pared by 3 bases and J by 6 bases, with 12 bases between. In germline, CDR1 is SGHRS, CDR2 YFSETQ. The CDR3 bases are TGCGCCAGCAGCTGGCGAGGGGGACCTGAAGCTTTCTTT. Protein: CASSWRGGPEAFF.